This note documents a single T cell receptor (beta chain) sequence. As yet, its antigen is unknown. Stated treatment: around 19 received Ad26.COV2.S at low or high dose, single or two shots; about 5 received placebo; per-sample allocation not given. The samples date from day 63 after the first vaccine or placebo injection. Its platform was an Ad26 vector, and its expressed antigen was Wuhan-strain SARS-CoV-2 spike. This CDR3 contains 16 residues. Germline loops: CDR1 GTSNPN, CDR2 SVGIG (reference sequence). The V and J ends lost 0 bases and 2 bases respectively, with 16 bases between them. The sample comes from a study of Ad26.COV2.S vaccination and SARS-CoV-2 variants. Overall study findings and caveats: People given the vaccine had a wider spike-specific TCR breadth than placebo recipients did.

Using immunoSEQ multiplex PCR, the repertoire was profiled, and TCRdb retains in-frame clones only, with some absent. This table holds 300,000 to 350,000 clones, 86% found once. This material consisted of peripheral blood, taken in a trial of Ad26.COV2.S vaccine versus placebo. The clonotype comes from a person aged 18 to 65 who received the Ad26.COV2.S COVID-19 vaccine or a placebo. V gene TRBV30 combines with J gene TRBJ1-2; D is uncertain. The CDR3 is CAWSVPPTRPNYGYTF. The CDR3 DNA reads TGTGCCTGGAGTGTACCCCCCACAAGGCCGAACTATGGCTACACCTTC.